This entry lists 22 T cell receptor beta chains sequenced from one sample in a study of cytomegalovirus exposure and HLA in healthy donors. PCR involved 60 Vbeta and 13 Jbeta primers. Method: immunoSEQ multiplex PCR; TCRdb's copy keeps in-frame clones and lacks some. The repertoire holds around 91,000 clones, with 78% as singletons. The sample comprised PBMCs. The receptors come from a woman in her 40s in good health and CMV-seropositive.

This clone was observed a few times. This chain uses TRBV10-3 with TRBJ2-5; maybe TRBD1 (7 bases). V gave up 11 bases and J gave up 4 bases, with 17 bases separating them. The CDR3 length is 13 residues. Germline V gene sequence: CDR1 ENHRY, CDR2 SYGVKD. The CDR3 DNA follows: TGTGCCCTAGGAGGGGGCTCGGGAGAGACCCAGTACTTC. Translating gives CALGGGSGETQYF.

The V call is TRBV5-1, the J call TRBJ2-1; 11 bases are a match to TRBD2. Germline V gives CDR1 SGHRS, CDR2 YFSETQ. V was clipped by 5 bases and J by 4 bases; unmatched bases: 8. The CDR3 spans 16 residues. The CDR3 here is CASSAAGTSGYNEQFF. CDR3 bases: TGCGCCAGCAGTGCGGCCGGGACTAGCGGTTACAATGAGCAGTTCTTC.

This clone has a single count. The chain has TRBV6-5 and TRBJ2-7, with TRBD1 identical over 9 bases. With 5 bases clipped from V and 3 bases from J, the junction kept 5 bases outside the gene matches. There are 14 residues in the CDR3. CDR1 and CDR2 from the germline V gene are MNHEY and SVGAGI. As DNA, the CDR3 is TGTGCCAGCAGTACACAGGGGGCCGGCTACGAGCAGTACTTC. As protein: CASSTQGAGYEQYF.

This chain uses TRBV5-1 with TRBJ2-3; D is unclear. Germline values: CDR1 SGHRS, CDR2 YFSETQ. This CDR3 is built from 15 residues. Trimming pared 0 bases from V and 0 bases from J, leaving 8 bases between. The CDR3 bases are TGCGCCAGCAGCTTGGTCCTCTCTAGCACAGATACGCAGTATTTT. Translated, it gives CASSLVLSSTDTQYF. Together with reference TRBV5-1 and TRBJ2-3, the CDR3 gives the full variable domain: KAGVTQTPRYLIKTRGQQVTLSCSPISGHRSVSWYQQTPGQGLQFLFEYFSETQRNKGNFPGRFSGRQFSNSRSEMNVSTLELGDSALYLCASSLVLSSTDTQYFGPGTRLTVL.

The CDR3 here is CASRPSIGSYEQYF. The DNA of the CDR3 is TGTGCCAGCAGGCCTAGTATCGGTTCCTACGAGCAGTACTTC. This sequence joins TRBV14 and TRBJ2-5, with D unclear. The J call could be wrong; TRBJ2-7 is a better fit for the DNA end. The CDR3 has 14 residues. Per germline, CDR1 SGHDN and CDR2 FVKESK.

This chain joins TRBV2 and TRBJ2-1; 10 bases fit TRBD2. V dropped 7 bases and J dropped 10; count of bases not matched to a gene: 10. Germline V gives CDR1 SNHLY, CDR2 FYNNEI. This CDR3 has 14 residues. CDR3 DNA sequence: TGTGCCAGCATCTGGCTAGCGGGAGCCCACGAGCAGTTCTTC. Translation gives CASIWLAGAHEQFF.

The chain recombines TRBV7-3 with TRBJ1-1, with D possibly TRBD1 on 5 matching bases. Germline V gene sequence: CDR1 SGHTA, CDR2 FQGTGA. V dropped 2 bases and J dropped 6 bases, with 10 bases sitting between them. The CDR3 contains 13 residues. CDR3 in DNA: TGTGCCAGCAGCTTATATAGGGGCGCTGAAGCTTTCTTT. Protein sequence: CASSLYRGAEAFF.

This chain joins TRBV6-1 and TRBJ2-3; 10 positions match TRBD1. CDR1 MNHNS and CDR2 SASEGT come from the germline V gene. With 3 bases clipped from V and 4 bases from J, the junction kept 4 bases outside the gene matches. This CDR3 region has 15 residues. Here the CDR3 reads CASSEETGGADTQYF. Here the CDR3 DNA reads TGTGCCAGCAGTGAGGAGACAGGGGGCGCAGATACGCAGTATTTT.

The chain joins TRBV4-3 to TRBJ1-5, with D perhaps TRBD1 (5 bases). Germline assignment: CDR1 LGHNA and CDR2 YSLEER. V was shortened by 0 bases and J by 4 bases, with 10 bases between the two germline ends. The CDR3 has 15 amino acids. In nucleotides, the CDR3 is TGCGCCAGCAGCCAAGAAGGGGCTCCTAATCAGCCCCAGCATTTT. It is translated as CASSQEGAPNQPQHF.

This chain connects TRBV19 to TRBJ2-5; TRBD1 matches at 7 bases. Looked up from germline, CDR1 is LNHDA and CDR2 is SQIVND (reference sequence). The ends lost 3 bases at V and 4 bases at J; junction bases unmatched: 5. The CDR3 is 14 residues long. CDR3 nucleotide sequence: TGTGCCAGTAGTATGGGACAGAACAGAGAGACCCAGTACTTC. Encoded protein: CASSMGQNRETQYF.

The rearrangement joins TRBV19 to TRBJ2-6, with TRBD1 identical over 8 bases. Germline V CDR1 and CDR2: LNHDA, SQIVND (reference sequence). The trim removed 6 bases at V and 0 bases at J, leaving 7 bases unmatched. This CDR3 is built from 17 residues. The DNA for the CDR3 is TGTGCCAGTAGGAACAGGGGGATAAGCTCTGGGGCCAACGTCCTGACTTTC. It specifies CASRNRGISSGANVLTF.

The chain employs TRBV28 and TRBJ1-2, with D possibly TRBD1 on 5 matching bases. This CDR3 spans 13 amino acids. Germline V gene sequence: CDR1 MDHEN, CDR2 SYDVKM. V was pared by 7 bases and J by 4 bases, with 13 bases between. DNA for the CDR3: TGTGCCAGCACCCTGACAGCTCTCTATGGCTACACCTTC. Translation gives CASTLTALYGYTF.

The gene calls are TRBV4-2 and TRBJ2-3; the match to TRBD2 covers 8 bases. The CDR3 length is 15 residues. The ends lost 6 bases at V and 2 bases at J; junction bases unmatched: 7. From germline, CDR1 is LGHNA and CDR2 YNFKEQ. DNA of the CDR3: TGTGCCAGCAGTCGACTAGCGACTCACACAGATACGCAGTATTTT. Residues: CASSRLATHTDTQYF.

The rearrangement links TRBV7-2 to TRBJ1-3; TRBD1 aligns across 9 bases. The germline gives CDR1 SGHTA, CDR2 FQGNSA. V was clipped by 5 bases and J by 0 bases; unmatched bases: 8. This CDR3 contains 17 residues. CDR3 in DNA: TGTGCCAGCAGCATCGGACAGGGGTCTCTCTCTGGAAACACCATATATTTT. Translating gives CASSIGQGSLSGNTIYF.

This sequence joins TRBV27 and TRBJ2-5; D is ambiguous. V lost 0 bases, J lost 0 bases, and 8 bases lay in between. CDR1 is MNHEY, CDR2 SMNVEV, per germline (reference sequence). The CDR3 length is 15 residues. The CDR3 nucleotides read TGTGCCAGCAGTTTATCTGGAGAATACCAAGAGACCCAGTACTTC. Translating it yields CASSLSGEYQETQYF.

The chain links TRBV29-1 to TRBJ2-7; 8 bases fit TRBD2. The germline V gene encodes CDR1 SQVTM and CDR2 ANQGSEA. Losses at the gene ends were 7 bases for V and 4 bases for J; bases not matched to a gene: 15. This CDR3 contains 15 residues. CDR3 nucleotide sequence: TGCAGCGCCTTGGGGAGCGGGGGAGGCTTGTACGAGCAGTACTTC. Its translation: CSALGSGGGLYEQYF.

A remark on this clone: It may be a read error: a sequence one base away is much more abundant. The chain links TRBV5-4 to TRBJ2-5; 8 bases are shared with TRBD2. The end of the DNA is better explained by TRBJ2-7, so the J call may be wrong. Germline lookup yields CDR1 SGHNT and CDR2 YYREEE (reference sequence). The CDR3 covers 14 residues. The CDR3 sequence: CASSFPGLAYEQYF. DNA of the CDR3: TGTGCCAGCAGTTTCCCGGGACTAGCCTACGAGCAGTACTTC.

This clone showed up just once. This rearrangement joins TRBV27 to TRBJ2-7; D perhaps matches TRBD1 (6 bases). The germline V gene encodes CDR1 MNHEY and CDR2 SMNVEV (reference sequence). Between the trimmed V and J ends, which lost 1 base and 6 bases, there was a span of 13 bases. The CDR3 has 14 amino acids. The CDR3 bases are TGTGCCAGCAGTTTATTTGGCAGGGGAAGCGAGCAGTACTTC. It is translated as CASSLFGRGSEQYF.

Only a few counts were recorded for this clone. CDR3 DNA sequence: TGCGCCAGCAGCACCGGACAGATGAACACTGAAGCTTTCTTT. Translation gives CASSTGQMNTEAFF. The V call is TRBV5-1, the J call TRBJ1-1; a weak D match, TRBD1 (6 bases). V lost 4 bases and J lost 0, with 10 bases in between. Germline assignment: CDR1 SGHRS and CDR2 YFSETQ. This CDR3 is 14 amino acids long.

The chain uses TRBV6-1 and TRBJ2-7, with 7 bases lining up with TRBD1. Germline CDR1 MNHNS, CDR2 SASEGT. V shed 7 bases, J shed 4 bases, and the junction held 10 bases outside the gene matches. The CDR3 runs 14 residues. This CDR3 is CASKKQGLPYEQYF. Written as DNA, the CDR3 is TGTGCCAGCAAGAAACAGGGGTTGCCGTACGAGCAGTACTTC.

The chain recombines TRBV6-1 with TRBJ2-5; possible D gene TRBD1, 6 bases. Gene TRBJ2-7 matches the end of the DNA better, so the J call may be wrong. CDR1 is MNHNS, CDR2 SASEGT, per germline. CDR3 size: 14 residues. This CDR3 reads CASIRGPGVDEQYF. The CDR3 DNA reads TGTGCCAGCATTAGGGGCCCAGGGGTCGACGAGCAGTACTTC.

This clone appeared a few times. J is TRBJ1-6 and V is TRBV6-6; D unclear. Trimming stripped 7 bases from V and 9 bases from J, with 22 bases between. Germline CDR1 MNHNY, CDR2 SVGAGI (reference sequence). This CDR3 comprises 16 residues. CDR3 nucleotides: TGTGCCAGCACCCTAGACGGATCGTTGAATGGTTCACCCCTCCACTTT. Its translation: CASTLDGSLNGSPLHF.